The T cell receptor (beta chain) under discussion was sequenced for a study of shared T cell receptors in the human thymus. Sequencing used immunoSEQ multiplex PCR; TCRdb keeps in-frame clones, though not all of them. This sample carries 700,000 to 750,000 clones, approximately 85% of them seen once, and the ten largest clones take 0.008% to 0.011%. V was pared by 2 bases and J by 4 bases, with 14 bases between. The CDR3 contains 15 residues. Germline V gene lookup returns CDR1 MNHNS and CDR2 SASEGT. This clone appeared a single time. This same sample was also part of a study on human thymus T cells. That paper states: Donors were healthy Finnish infants having corrective surgery for congenital heart defects. Thymus specimens were resections from corrective heart surgery. V and J gene usage appeared biased in thymic and blood repertoires. Highly overlapping thymic repertoires among unrelated individuals were reported in related research.

The chain links TRBV6-1 to TRBJ1-2; D may be TRBD1 (6 bases). The clonotype was recovered from a girl in the first two years of life with a congenital heart defect. The sample comprised thymocytes. CDR3 sequence (DNA): TGTGCCAGCAGTGAATCGTGGCAGGGGAGCTATGGCTACACCTTC. Its translation is CASSESWQGSYGYTF.